The 26 T cell receptor beta chains below all came from one sample that was sequenced in a study of T-cell memory formation after mild COVID-19. TCRdb independently ran MiXCR on the 5' RACE reads; one entry per CDR3 protein. The top ten hold around an eighth of the sample, which has 150,000 to 200,000 distinct CDR3 sequences, about 14% seen once. What was sequenced was PBMCs or a T cell subset sorted from them (not recorded which). Receptors originate from an adult woman who had mild COVID-19 (a few samples of this study predate the infection). Cell type and time point are not known.

This clonotype appeared a few times. The chain joins TRBV7-9 to TRBJ2-3, with D perhaps matching TRBD1 or TRBD2 (5 bases each). The germline V and J ends were trimmed by 1 base and 6 bases, with 17 bases remaining between them. CDR1 SEHNR and CDR2 FQNEAQ come from the germline V gene (reference sequence). This CDR3 is built from 16 residues. This CDR3 is CASSLGDVIRADTQYF. CDR3 nucleotides: TGTGCCAGCAGCTTAGGGGACGTTATCCGAGCGGATACGCAGTATTTT.

This clonotype was seen a handful of times. V usage is TRBV5-1 and J usage is TRBJ2-7; tentative D call: TRBD1 (6 bases). V was clipped by 0 bases and J by 0 bases, with 10 bases between them. CDR1 and CDR2 (germline): SGHRS, YFSETQ. The CDR3 sequence is 15 residues long. The DNA for the CDR3 is TGCGCCAGCAGCTTGGTTTGGGGGCCCTCCTACGAGCAGTACTTC. This gives the protein CASSLVWGPSYEQYF.

V and J are TRBV9 and TRBJ1-5; a weak D match, TRBD1 (5 bases). Germline V gene lookup returns CDR1 SGDLS and CDR2 YYNGEE. V shed 3 bases and J shed 5 bases, with 12 bases lying between them. The CDR3 totals 14 residues. CDR3 nucleotide sequence: TGTGCCAGCAGCGATACTCCAGGGTATCAGCCCCAGCATTTT. This translates into CASSDTPGYQPQHF.

This clonotype turned up a few times. V and J are TRBV5-4 and TRBJ2-5, with D perhaps given as TRBD1 or TRBD2 (6 bases each). The V gene's germline CDR1 is SGHNT and CDR2 YYREEE (reference sequence). CDR3 length: 15 amino acids. Trimming took 5 bases from V and 5 from J, leaving 19 bases between them. The CDR3 is CASRYTAGGTETQYF. Here the CDR3 DNA reads TGTGCCAGCAGGTATACCGCCGGGGGCACGGAGACCCAGTACTTC. Full variable domain (missing parts from reference TRBV5-4 and TRBJ2-5): ETGVTQSPTHLIKTRGQQVTLRCSSQSGHNTVSWYQQALGQGPQFIFQYYREEENGRGNFPPRFSGLQFPNYSSELNVNALELDDSALYLCASRYTAGGTETQYFGPGTRLLVL.

This chain's CDR3 is CSAREPVTGVPTDTQYF. For the CDR3, the DNA is TGCAGTGCTAGAGAGCCCGTCACGGGGGTGCCCACAGATACGCAGTATTTT. V is TRBV20-1 and J is TRBJ2-3; TRBD2 is a possible D gene (6 bases). Germline CDR1 reads DFQATT; CDR2 reads SNEGSKA (reference sequence). V was clipped by 0 bases and J by 2 bases, with 18 bases between them. The CDR3 contains 17 residues.

V and J are TRBV20-1 and TRBJ2-6, with 10 bases identical to TRBD1. The CDR3 is made up of 15 amino acids. Germline V gives CDR1 DFQATT, CDR2 SNEGSKA (reference sequence). Germline trimming cut 6 bases from V and 0 bases from J; bases unmatched to any gene: 2. DNA for the CDR3: TGCAGTGCGGGACAGGGGAGCTCTGGGGCCAACGTCCTGACTTTC. This gives the protein CSAGQGSSGANVLTF.

The V call is TRBV11-3, the J call TRBJ2-1, with 12 bases identical to TRBD2. J gave up 4 bases and V 5 bases, and 6 bases lay outside the gene matches. CDR3 size: 16 residues. CDR1 is SGHNT, CDR2 YENEEA, per germline. In DNA form, the CDR3 reads TGTGCCAGCAGCCAACGGACTAGCGGGGAATACAATGAGCAGTTCTTC. As protein: CASSQRTSGEYNEQFF.

This chain links TRBV2 with TRBJ2-3; tentative D call: TRBD1 (6 bases). V lost 6 bases and J lost 0, with 16 bases in between. The CDR3 extends over 16 amino acids. Germline-derived CDR1 and CDR2 are SNHLY and FYNNEI. The CDR3 DNA follows: TGTGCCAGCAGACCCGGGACATACTCTAGCACAGATACGCAGTATTTT. Its translation: CASRPGTYSSTDTQYF.

The chain is built from TRBV6-2 or TRBV6-3 and TRBJ2-5; no definite D call. There are 15 residues in the CDR3. CDR1 is MNHEY and CDR2 is SVGEGT in the germline V gene. V lost 6 bases and J lost 4, with 18 bases in between. In DNA, the CDR3 is TGTGCCAGCAGCCCCGACTTTAAGAGGACAGAGACCCAGTACTTC. This codes for CASSPDFKRTETQYF.

This clonotype has a handful of counts. The chain uses TRBV5-1 and TRBJ2-1; 7 positions match TRBD2. V lost 7 bases and J lost 2; bases outside the gene matches: 12. The CDR3 spans 16 residues. Germline lookup yields CDR1 SGHRS and CDR2 YFSETQ. The CDR3 nucleotides are TGCGCCAGCTCGACACCGGGACTAACGACCTACAATGAGCAGTTCTTC. Translating gives CASSTPGLTTYNEQFF.

This clonotype was seen more than once but under ten times. This sequence joins TRBV7-2 and TRBJ1-6, with 8 bases aligning to TRBD1. Unmatched junction bases numbered 11, after V lost 4 bases and J lost 0 bases. Germline lookup yields CDR1 SGHTA and CDR2 FQGNSA. The CDR3 runs 19 residues. The DNA for the CDR3 is TGTGCCAGCAGCTCGCGGGAGGGACAGGCGTTCTCCTATAATTCACCCCTCCACTTT. Translation gives CASSSREGQAFSYNSPLHF.

This clonotype was seen repeatedly, ten times or more. The V call is TRBV11-3, the J call TRBJ2-7, with D possibly TRBD1 on 7 matching bases. The germline V gene has CDR1 SGHNT and CDR2 YENEEA. Trimming took 5 bases from V and 4 from J, leaving 18 bases between them. The CDR3 sequence is 15 residues long. CDR3 region: CASSPQGGMSYEQYF. The DNA of the CDR3 is TGTGCCAGCAGCCCCCAGGGGGGTATGTCTTACGAGCAGTACTTC.

The CDR3 protein is CAISESQSSGLLLDEQFF. CDR3 DNA sequence: TGTGCCATCAGTGAGTCGCAGTCTAGCGGTTTACTTTTGGATGAGCAGTTCTTC. This chain uses TRBV10-3 with TRBJ2-1, with 7 bases fitting TRBD2. V lost 0 bases and J lost 8; bases outside the gene matches: 16. The germline V gene has CDR1 ENHRY and CDR2 SYGVKD. There are 18 residues in the CDR3.

This clonotype turned up a few times. The rearrangement joins TRBV25-1 to TRBJ1-1, with 7 bases matching TRBD1. The CDR3 runs 12 residues. Germline values: CDR1 MGHDK, CDR2 SYGVNS. After removal of 2 bases from V and 7 bases from J, the junction contained 1 base not matched to a gene. CDR3 bases: TGTGCCAGCAGTGAAGCAGGGGGTGAAGCTTTCTTT. Translation gives CASSEAGGEAFF.

This clonotype was seen a handful of times. The genes are TRBV4-3 and TRBJ1-1; weak D call: TRBD1 (5 bases). From germline, CDR1 is LGHNA and CDR2 YSLEER. Trimming shortened V by 0 bases and J by 2 bases, and 10 bases separated the two germline ends. This CDR3 is built from 15 residues. CDR3 in amino acids: CASSQDRGINTEAFF. CDR3 in DNA: TGCGCCAGCAGCCAAGATCGGGGGATTAACACTGAAGCTTTCTTT.

The chain couples TRBV5-1 to TRBJ2-5; D is possibly TRBD2 (5 bases). The germline V gene has CDR1 SGHRS and CDR2 YFSETQ. Trimming removed 4 bases from V and 5 bases from J, with 12 bases in between. CDR3 length: 13 residues. CDR3 sequence (DNA): TGCGCCAGCAGCCGGGGAGTGAGGGAGACCCAGTACTTC. This codes for CASSRGVRETQYF.

The chain employs TRBV7-2 and TRBJ2-2; 7 bases are a match to TRBD2. The germline CDR1 and CDR2 sequences are SGHTA and FQGNSA. The CDR3 contains 14 residues. The V gene end was trimmed by 8 bases and the J gene end by 5 bases; junction bases not matched to a gene: 8. CDR3 in DNA: TGTGCCAGCCCCCCGGGACTAAAGACCGGGGAGCTGTTTTTT. Protein sequence: CASPPGLKTGELFF.

This clonotype was detected a few times. The chain links TRBV5-1 to TRBJ1-6; 7 positions agree with TRBD1. CDR3 length: 15 residues. After removal of 4 bases from V and 2 bases from J, the junction contained 3 bases not matched to a gene. CDR1 SGHRS and CDR2 YFSETQ come from the germline V gene. As DNA, the CDR3 is TGCGCCAGCAGCCCTGACAGGGCCTATAATTCACCCCTCCACTTT. Amino acids: CASSPDRAYNSPLHF. Together with reference TRBV5-1 and TRBJ1-6, the CDR3 gives the full variable domain: KAGVTQTPRYLIKTRGQQVTLSCSPISGHRSVSWYQQTPGQGLQFLFEYFSETQRNKGNFPGRFSGRQFSNSRSEMNVSTLELGDSALYLCASSPDRAYNSPLHFGNGTRLTVT.

The chain recombines TRBV12-3 or TRBV12-4 with TRBJ2-6; D perhaps matches TRBD1 (6 bases). This CDR3 region has 12 residues. The V gene lost 5 bases and the J gene lost 12 bases, with 11 bases spanning the gap. The chain's CDR3 is CASSGTRLVLTF. The CDR3 DNA reads as TGTGCCAGCAGTGGGACACGCCTCGTCCTGACTTTC.

There are a few counts of this clonotype. This sequence joins TRBV6-5 and TRBJ1-3; maybe TRBD1 (6 bases). Germline loops: CDR1 MNHEY, CDR2 SVGAGI. With 4 bases removed from V and 3 bases from J, the gap between germline ends came to 16 bases. This CDR3 spans 16 amino acids. The CDR3: CASSSSTGPLGNTIYF. Written as DNA, the CDR3 is TGTGCCAGCAGTTCATCGACAGGCCCCCTTGGAAACACCATATATTTT.

In this sample, this clonotype turned up a few times. V usage is TRBV27 and J usage is TRBJ1-5; D not resolved. The CDR3 length is 16 residues. The germline gives CDR1 MNHEY, CDR2 SMNVEV (reference sequence). V was shortened by 3 bases and J by 2 bases, with 14 bases between the two germline ends. The CDR3 protein is CASSFGPNGGNQPQHF. In DNA, the CDR3 is TGTGCCAGCAGTTTTGGTCCGAACGGGGGCAATCAGCCCCAGCATTTT.

This clonotype was picked up a small number of times. This chain connects TRBV24-1 to TRBJ2-3; D uncertain. From germline, CDR1 is KGHDR and CDR2 SFDVKD. The CDR3 is 14 residues long. Trimming stripped 7 bases from V and 1 base from J, with 11 bases between. The CDR3 loop reads CATSPGVGTDTQYF. CDR3 nucleotide sequence: TGTGCCACCAGCCCTGGGGTTGGCACAGATACGCAGTATTTT.

This clonotype was detected a few times. This chain links TRBV12-3 or TRBV12-4 with TRBJ2-1; D perhaps matches TRBD1 (6 bases). The CDR3 length is 14 residues. Trimming shortened V by 6 bases and J by 11 bases, and 20 bases separated the two germline ends. The CDR3 is CASSPQSRGEKQFF. The CDR3 region has the DNA TGTGCCAGCAGCCCGCAATCCAGGGGCGAGAAGCAGTTCTTC.

This clonotype was counted only a few times. One end of the junction is discordant with germline, which a read error may explain. This chain joins TRBV7-9 and TRBJ2-5; a weak D match, TRBD2 (6 bases). Per germline, CDR1 SEHNR and CDR2 FQNEAQ (reference sequence). CDR3 size: 13 residues. The CDR3 sequence is CATSTRGQETQYF. CDR3 bases: TGTGCCACCAGCACGCGGGGACAAGAGACCCAGTACTTC.

This rearrangement joins TRBV5-5 to TRBJ1-1; TRBD1 matches at 7 bases. From germline, CDR1 is SGHKS and CDR2 YYEKEE (reference sequence). The ends lost 3 bases at V and 3 bases at J; junction bases unmatched: 5. The length of the CDR3 is 14 residues. The CDR3 region has the DNA TGTGCCAGCAGCTCCCCGGGACAGTACACTGAAGCTTTCTTT. This translates into CASSSPGQYTEAFF.

In its sample, this clonotype was seen once. The rearrangement uses TRBV30 and TRBJ1-1; D might be TRBD1 (5 bases). With 0 bases removed from V and 2 bases from J, the gap between germline ends came to 13 bases. CDR1 and CDR2 (germline): GTSNPN, SVGIG (reference sequence). The CDR3 has 15 amino acids. As DNA, the CDR3 is TGTGCCTGGAGTGTATCCTTCGGGGCCAACACTGAAGCTTTCTTT. It yields the protein CAWSVSFGANTEAFF. Based on the CDR3 plus reference TRBV30 and TRBJ1-1, the full variable domain is SQTIHQWPATLVQPVGSPLSLECTVEGTSNPNLYWYRQAAGRGLQLLFYSVGIGQISSEVPQNLSASRPQDRQFILSSKKLLLSDSGFYLCAWSVSFGANTEAFFGQGTRLTVV.